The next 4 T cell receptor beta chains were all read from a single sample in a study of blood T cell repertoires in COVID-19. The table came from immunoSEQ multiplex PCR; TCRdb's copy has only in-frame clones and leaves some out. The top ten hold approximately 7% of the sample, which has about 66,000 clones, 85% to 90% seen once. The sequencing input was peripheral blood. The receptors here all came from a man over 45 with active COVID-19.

The CDR3 nucleotides are TGTGCCAGCACAATACCCGGGTGGCGGGAAGGATACGAGCAGTACGTC. Its translation is CASTIPGWREGYEQYV. The rearrangement uses TRBV5-5 and TRBJ2-7, with D perhaps TRBD2 (6 bases). Germline CDR1 reads SGHKS; CDR2 reads YYEKEE (reference sequence). Trimming took off 6 bases at V and 4 bases at J, with 23 bases between the two ends. This CDR3 region has 16 residues.

DNA of the CDR3: TGTGCCAGCAGCCTAACAGGGAACACCGGGGAGCTGTTTTTT. Its translation is CASSLTGNTGELFF. The genes are TRBV14 and TRBJ2-2, with D possibly TRBD1 on 5 matching bases. Germline CDR1 SGHDN, CDR2 FVKESK. The CDR3 totals 14 residues. The V end lost 4 bases, the J end lost 1 base, and 7 bases lay between the germline ends.

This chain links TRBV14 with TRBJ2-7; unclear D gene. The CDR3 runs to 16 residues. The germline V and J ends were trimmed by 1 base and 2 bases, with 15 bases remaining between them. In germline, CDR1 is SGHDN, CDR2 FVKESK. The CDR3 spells CASSQVRSNPPYEQYF. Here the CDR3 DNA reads TGTGCCAGCAGCCAAGTTCGGAGCAATCCCCCCTACGAGCAGTACTTC. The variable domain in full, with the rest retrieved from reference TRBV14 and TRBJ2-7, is EAGVTQFPSHSVIEKGQTVTLRCDPISGHDNLYWYRRVMGKEIKFLLHFVKESKQDESGMPNNRFLAERTGGTYSTLKVQPAELEDSGVYFCASSQVRSNPPYEQYFGPGTRLTVT.

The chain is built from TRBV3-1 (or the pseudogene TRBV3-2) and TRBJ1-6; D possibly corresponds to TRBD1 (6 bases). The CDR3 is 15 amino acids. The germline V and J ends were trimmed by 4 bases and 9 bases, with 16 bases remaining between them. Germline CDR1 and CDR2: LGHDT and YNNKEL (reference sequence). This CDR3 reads CASSPTGTEISPLHF. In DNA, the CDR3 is TGTGCCAGCAGCCCTACAGGGACCGAGATTTCACCCCTCCACTTT.